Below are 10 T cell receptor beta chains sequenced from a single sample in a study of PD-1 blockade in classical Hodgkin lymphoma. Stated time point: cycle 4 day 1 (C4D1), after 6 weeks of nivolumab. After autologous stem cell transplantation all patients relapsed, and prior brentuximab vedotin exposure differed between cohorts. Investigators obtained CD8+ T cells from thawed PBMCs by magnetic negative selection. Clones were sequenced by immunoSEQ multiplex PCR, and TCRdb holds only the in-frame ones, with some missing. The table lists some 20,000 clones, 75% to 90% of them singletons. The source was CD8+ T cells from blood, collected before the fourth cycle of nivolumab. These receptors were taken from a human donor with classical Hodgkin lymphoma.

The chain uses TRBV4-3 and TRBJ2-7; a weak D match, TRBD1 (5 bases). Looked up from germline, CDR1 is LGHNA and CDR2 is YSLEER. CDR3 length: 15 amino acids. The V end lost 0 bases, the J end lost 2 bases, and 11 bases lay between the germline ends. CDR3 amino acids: CASSQEGVPPYEQYF. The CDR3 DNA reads TGCGCCAGCAGCCAAGAAGGGGTGCCACCCTACGAGCAGTACTTC.

CDR3 nucleotide sequence: TGTGCCAGCAGTGAGGACTCACGGGCTGAAGAGACCCAGTACTTC. Its translation: CASSEDSRAEETQYF. The V gene is TRBV28, the J gene TRBJ2-5; tentative D call: TRBD2 (5 bases). V shed 5 bases and J shed 3 bases, with 16 bases lying between them. The CDR3 contains 15 residues. Germline CDR1 MDHEN, CDR2 SYDVKM.

The CDR3 loop is CASRSGTGSSYNSPLHF. The DNA for the CDR3 is TGTGCCAGCAGGTCCGGGACAGGCAGCTCCTATAATTCACCCCTCCACTTT. V and J are TRBV28 and TRBJ1-6; TRBD1 matches 8 bases. This CDR3 has 17 amino acids. V lost 6 bases to trimming and J lost 0 bases; unmatched junction nucleotides: 7. Germline loops: CDR1 MDHEN, CDR2 SYDVKM. The full variable domain, its missing parts supplied by reference TRBV28 and TRBJ1-6, is DVKVTQSSRYLVKRTGEKVFLECVQDMDHENMFWYRQDPGLGLRLIYFSYDVKMKEKGDIPEGYSVSREKKERFSLILESASTNQTSMYLCASRSGTGSSYNSPLHFGNGTRLTVT.

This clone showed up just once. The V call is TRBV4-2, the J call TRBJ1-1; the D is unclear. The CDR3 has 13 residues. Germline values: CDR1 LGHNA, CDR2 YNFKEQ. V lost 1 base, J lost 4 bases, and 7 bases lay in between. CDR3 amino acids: CASSQGPGTEAFF. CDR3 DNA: TGTGCCAGCAGCCAAGGACCGGGCACTGAAGCTTTCTTT.

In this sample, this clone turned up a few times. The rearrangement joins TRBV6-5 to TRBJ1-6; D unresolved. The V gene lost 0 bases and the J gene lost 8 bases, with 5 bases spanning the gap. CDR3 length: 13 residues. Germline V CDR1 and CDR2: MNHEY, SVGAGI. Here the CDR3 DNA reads TGTGCCAGCAGTTACTCGGTTTATTCACCCCTCCACTTT. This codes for CASSYSVYSPLHF.

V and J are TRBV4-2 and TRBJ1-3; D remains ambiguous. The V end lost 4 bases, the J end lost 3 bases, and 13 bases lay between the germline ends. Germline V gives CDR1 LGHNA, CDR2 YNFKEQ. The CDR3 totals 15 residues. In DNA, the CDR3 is TGTGCCAGCAGCCCCCCCGAGGGAGATGGAAACACCATATATTTT. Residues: CASSPPEGDGNTIYF.

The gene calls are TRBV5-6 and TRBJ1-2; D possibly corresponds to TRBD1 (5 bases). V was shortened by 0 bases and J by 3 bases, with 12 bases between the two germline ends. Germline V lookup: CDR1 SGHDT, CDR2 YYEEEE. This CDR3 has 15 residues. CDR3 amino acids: CASSLERQGDYGYTF. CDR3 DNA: TGTGCCAGCAGCTTGGAACGGCAGGGCGACTATGGCTACACCTTC. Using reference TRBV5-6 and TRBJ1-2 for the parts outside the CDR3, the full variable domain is DAGVTQSPTHLIKTRGQQVTLRCSPKSGHDTVSWYQQALGQGPQFIFQYYEEEERQRGNFPDRFSGHQFPNYSSELNVNALLLGDSALYLCASSLERQGDYGYTFGSGTRLTVV.

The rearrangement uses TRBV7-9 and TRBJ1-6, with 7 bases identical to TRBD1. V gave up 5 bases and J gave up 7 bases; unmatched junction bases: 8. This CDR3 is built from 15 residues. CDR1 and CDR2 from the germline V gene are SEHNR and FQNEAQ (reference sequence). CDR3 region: CASSGPTGLNSPLHF. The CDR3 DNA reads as TGTGCCAGCAGCGGCCCGACAGGGCTGAATTCACCCCTCCACTTT.

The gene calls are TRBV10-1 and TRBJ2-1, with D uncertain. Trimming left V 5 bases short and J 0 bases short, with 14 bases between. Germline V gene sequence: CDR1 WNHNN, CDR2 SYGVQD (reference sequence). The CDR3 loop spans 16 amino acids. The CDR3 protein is CASSQSAFSSYNEQFF. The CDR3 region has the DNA TGCGCCAGCAGTCAAAGCGCCTTCAGCTCCTACAATGAGCAGTTCTTC.

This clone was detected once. CDR3 region: CASSFSQLGTDTQYF. In DNA, the CDR3 is TGTGCCAGCAGTTTTTCCCAGTTGGGGACAGATACGCAGTATTTT. The gene calls are TRBV27 and TRBJ2-3; D gene ambiguous. In germline, CDR1 is MNHEY, CDR2 SMNVEV (reference sequence). This CDR3 contains 15 residues. Trimming stripped 3 bases from V and 3 bases from J, with 13 bases between.